The 4 T cell receptor beta chains listed next were all sequenced from one sample in a study of CDR3 diversity in severe acne. From the PCR reads, TCRdb called clonotypes with MiXCR, one entry per CDR3 protein. The sample holds under 95,000 distinct CDR3 sequences; roughly half are singletons and the top ten take over 9%. Source material: blood. All receptors come from a male donor in good health, serving as a control.

The rearrangement links TRBV2 to TRBJ1-2; D uncertain. V gave up 0 bases and J gave up 4 bases, with 9 bases separating them. CDR1 is SNHLY and CDR2 is FYNNEI in the germline V gene. The CDR3 length is 14 residues. CDR3 sequence: CASSEALTTYGYTF. DNA of the CDR3: TGTGCCAGCAGTGAAGCGCTTACCACCTATGGCTACACCTTC. Looking up the rest from reference TRBV2 and TRBJ1-2 gives the full variable domain: EPEVTQTPSHQVTQMGQEVILRCVPISNHLYFYWYRQILGQKVEFLVSFYNNEISEKSEIFDDQFSVERPDGSNFTLKIRSTKLEDSAMYFCASSEALTTYGYTFGSGTRLTVV.

CDR3 loop: CASSDGGVRTEAFF. As DNA, the CDR3 is TGTGCCAGCAGTGATGGTGGGGTCCGAACTGAAGCTTTCTTT. The chain couples TRBV2 to TRBJ1-1; no definite D call. This CDR3 comprises 14 residues. Germline lookup yields CDR1 SNHLY and CDR2 FYNNEI. V was pared by 3 bases and J by 5 bases, with 13 bases between.

This clonotype was observed a handful of times. The chain combines TRBV6-1 with TRBJ2-4, with D uncertain. Germline V gives CDR1 MNHNS, CDR2 SASEGT. V was trimmed by 3 bases and J by 1 base, leaving 4 bases between them. CDR3 length: 13 amino acids. The CDR3 region is CASSEGAKNIQYF. The CDR3 DNA sequence: TGTGCCAGCAGTGAGGGGGCCAAAAACATTCAGTACTTC.

The gene calls are TRBV7-8 and TRBJ2-5, with TRBD2 as a possible D gene (5 bases). This CDR3 is built from 14 residues. Germline V gives CDR1 SGHVS, CDR2 FQNEAQ. The V end was cut by 3 bases, the J end by 2 bases, with 10 bases between. This CDR3 reads CASSLSTGQETQYF. The CDR3 bases are TGTGCCAGCAGCTTGTCGACGGGACAAGAGACCCAGTACTTC.